The entry below describes one TCR beta chain. The antigen is not known. This sample was taken from a study of T cell repertoires in cytomegalovirus infection. About the study: In public TCR beta signatures, there were indications of both CMV infection and matching HLA type. Study-level results: HLA-C-restricted CMV clonotypes gave the most frequent clonotype in two of eight donors. Cumulative public TCR beta family frequency identified CMV carriers with the relevant HLA.

TCRdb fed the reads into MiXCR, producing one record per CDR3 protein. The sample contains about 220,000 distinct CDR3 sequences, 35% to 45% of which appear only once. This receptor was taken from a human donor in good health (CMV status not recorded). Some clones in this sample may be carry-over from other donors' samples. The starting material was CD8+ T cells from cultured PBMCs, obtained from culture after CMV antigen stimulation.

As DNA, the CDR3 is TGTGCCACCTCAACTCGAAGCGGGACAGGGAGGACCGGGGAGCTGTTTTTT. This encodes CATSTRSGTGRTGELFF. The rearrangement uses TRBV24-1 and TRBJ2-2; TRBD1 matches 9 bases. This CDR3 is built from 17 residues. V was clipped by 9 bases and J by 5 bases; unmatched bases: 15. Germline V gene lookup returns CDR1 KGHDR and CDR2 SFDVKD.